This passage covers 3 T cell receptor beta chains from one sample sequenced in a study of shared clonotypes between healthy human individuals. CD8 cells regarded as naive lacked CD45RO, were positively chosen for CCR7, and omitted terminally differentiated effector memory CD45RA+ cells. Clones were read by immunoSEQ multiplex PCR, and TCRdb kept only the in-frame ones, dropping some. This sample carries about 2.2 million clones, about 94% of them seen once, and the ten largest clones take around 1.7%. Material: naive CD8+ T cells from PBMCs. The origin of the receptors is a man aged 18 to 35 in good health. Some clones in this sample may be carry-over from other donors' samples.

The chain carries TRBV12-5 and TRBJ2-1, with 9 bases fitting TRBD2. V lost 2 bases and J lost 7; bases outside the gene matches: 18. The CDR3 length is 19 residues. The germline V gene has CDR1 LGHNT and CDR2 FRNRAP. In nucleotides, the CDR3 is TGTGCTAGTGGTTTGTACCAAGCCCGGGGCGGGAGGGCCTGGAATGAGCAGTTCTTC. The encoded protein is CASGLYQARGGRAWNEQFF.

CDR3 bases: TGTGCCAGCAGCTTAAATACCCGGCCTTCGCGGGAGCAGTACTTC. Translated: CASSLNTRPSREQYF. This rearrangement joins TRBV7-9 to TRBJ2-7; no clear D. CDR3 length: 15 amino acids. The V end was cut by 2 bases, the J end by 7 bases, with 18 bases between. Looked up from germline, CDR1 is SEHNR and CDR2 is FQNEAQ (reference sequence).

As regards this clone: This same CDR3 is encoded by further DNA sequences in the sample. The chain links TRBV27 to TRBJ1-4; maybe TRBD1 (5 bases). The CDR3 covers 14 residues. Germline V gives CDR1 MNHEY, CDR2 SMNVEV (reference sequence). Trimming removed 5 bases from V and 5 bases from J, with 12 bases in between. CDR3 protein: CASSVLGTNEKLFF. The CDR3 DNA is TGTGCCAGCAGTGTGCTTGGGACCAATGAAAAACTGTTTTTT. Full variable domain (missing parts from reference TRBV27 and TRBJ1-4): EAQVTQNPRYLITVTGKKLTVTCSQNMNHEYMSWYRQDPGLGLRQIYYSMNVEVTDKGDVPEGYKVSRKEKRNFPLILESPSPNQTSLYFCASSVLGTNEKLFFGSGTQLSVL.